This T cell receptor beta chain was captured by sequencing in a study of control samples from healthy donors and cancer patients (dated by TCRdb to about 2020). The method behind the library was the immunoSEQ multiplex PCR assay. As stored in TCRdb, this immuneACCESS dataset retains in-frame rearrangements with V and J assigned. A fraction of the clones does not appear; measured against another copy, unresolved V genes explain less than half of the discrepancy, and the remainder lacks a known reason. The sample yields 140,000 or so clones; under 90% were counted once. The top ten hold over 4.5% of the sample. About this clone itself: Its antigen is not yet known. Qualities for individual bases were not recorded, and no much larger clone is one base off.

V gives up 2 bases and J gives up 5 bases, and the segment between their germline ends measures 10 bases. The CDR1 and CDR2 encoded by the germline V gene are SGHAT and FQNNGV. The CDR3, from cysteine to phenylalanine, totals 15 residues. Only the CDR3 portion is preserved as DNA: 45 bases, with reading frame beginning at the first base. This TCR came from a young man in good health. Sequencing was carried out using blood. This chain joins TRBV11-2 to TRBJ1-6, with the D segment identity uncertain. The CDR3 protein sequence reads: CASSLSVGNNSPLHF. The bases are TGTGCCAGCAGCTTAAGTGTGGGAAATAATTCACCCCTCCACTTT.